This T cell receptor beta chain was captured by sequencing in a study of T-cell reconstitution after alpha-beta-depleted transplantation in children (dated by TCRdb to about 2016). General notes on the study: Using TCR repertoire profiling, the study followed T-cell immune reconstitution in a quantitative way in children after TCRalphabeta/CD19-depleted allogeneic hematopoietic cell transplantation. Paper-wide results and their limitations: Over subsequent months, a decline in hyperexpanded clone frequencies was noted, and after one year, T-cell counts and TCRbeta diversity were mostly ascribed to newly produced T cells. The apparently early alphabetaT-cell count recovery about two months after transplant was reportedly dependent on only several hundred rapidly expanded clones derived from non-depleted graft cells. In some patients, the high TCRbeta diversity seen at day 60 was put down to recipient T cells and intrathymic progenitors that had survived conditioning.

Notes on this clonotype: Its antigen target is currently unknown. No base quality information exists; no much larger clone differs at one position.

The treatment or condition label, read with the paper, signifies: allogeneic hematopoietic cell transplantation with graft depleted of TCRalphabeta T cells and CD19 B cells. The transplant recipients were children given TCRalphabeta/CD19-depleted allogeneic hematopoietic cell grafts. From its cysteine to its phenylalanine, the CDR3 spans 15 amino acids. Here the CDR3 DNA is all that survives: 45 bases in frame from base 1. V loses 4 bases of germline sequence and J loses 0 bases, and the interval between the two ends is 12 bases. The CDR1 and CDR2 encoded by the germline V gene are SGHRS and YFSETQ. The protocol used for the library was PCR. The listed sequencing device is Illumina HiSeq 2500. TCR libraries were prepared with molecular barcoding, using unique molecular identifiers to normalize TCRbeta repertoire quantification. The public reads were quality trimmed at Q25 with fastp and then assembled into clones with MiXCR by TCRdb, keeping productive beta chains. A single entry per CDR3 protein holds the most common genes and DNA from its merged rows. The sample data list around 450,000 distinct CDR3 sequences, and roughly two fifths of these were observed just once. The top ten constitute approximately 25% of the sample.

The rearranged chain carries TRBV5-1 and TRBJ2-3; the D gene assignment is ambiguous. The TCR comes from a girl aged 2-10 years with aplastic anemia, due to receive a stem cell transplant. The sample was PBMCs, taken before TCRalphabeta/CD19-depleted stem cell transplant. Here is the DNA: TGCGCCAGCAGCGAGACTCCTACTAGCACAGATACGCAGTATTTT. Its amino acids are CASSETPTSTDTQYF.